Sequencing of this T cell receptor (beta chain) was carried out in a study of T cells after yellow fever vaccination. Findings and caveats of the study: Most primary-vaccination clones recurred post-booster (about 96% CD4, over 70% CD8). A secondary response was less intense yet reached its peak sooner, at day 5 versus 15.

This clonotype was found many times. What it binds is unknown. Each CDR3 protein gets one entry after TCRdb re-called the 5' RACE reads with MiXCR. There are around 310,000 distinct CDR3 sequences in the sample; 8.7% occur only once, and around 17% lies in the top ten. This TCR was sampled from a man younger than 30 who received the YFV17D yellow fever vaccine. The sample here was PBMCs, taken on the day of the first yellow fever vaccination.

The CDR3 here is CSVDRGETQETQYF. The CDR3 DNA is TGCAGCGTGGACAGGGGGGAGACCCAAGAGACCCAGTACTTC. The chain employs TRBV29-1 and TRBJ2-5; 10 bases agree with TRBD1. Germline CDR1 reads SQVTM; CDR2 reads ANQGSEA. The V gene end was trimmed by 6 bases and the J gene end by 1 base; junction bases not matched to a gene: 5. The CDR3 covers 14 residues.